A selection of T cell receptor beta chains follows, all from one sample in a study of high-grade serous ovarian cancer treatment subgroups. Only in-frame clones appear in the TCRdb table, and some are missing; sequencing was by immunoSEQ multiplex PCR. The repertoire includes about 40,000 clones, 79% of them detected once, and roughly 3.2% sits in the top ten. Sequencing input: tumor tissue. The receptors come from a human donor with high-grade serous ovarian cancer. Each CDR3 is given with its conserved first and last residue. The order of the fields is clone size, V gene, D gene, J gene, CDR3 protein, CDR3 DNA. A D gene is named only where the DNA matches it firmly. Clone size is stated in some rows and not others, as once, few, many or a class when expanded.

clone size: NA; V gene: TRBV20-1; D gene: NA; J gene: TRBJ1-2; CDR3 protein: CTIGEGPGYTF; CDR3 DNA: TGCACCATCGGTGAGGGGCCCGGCTACACCTTC
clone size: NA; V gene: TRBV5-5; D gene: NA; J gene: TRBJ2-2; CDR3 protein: CASSIWGITGELFF; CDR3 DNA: TGTGCCAGCAGTATATGGGGGATCACCGGGGAGCTGTTTTTT
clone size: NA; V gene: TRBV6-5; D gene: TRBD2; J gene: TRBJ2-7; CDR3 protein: CASSPSGTAYEQYF; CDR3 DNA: TGTGCCAGCAGTCCAAGCGGGACCGCCTACGAGCAGTACTTC
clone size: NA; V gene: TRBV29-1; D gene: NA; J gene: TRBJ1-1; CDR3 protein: CSVVAGRRTEAFF; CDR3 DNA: TGCAGCGTTGTGGCAGGGAGGCGCACTGAAGCTTTCTTT
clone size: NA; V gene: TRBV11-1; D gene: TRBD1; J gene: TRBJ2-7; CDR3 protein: CASSPTGGSPYEQYF; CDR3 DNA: TGTGCCAGCAGCCCGACAGGGGGCTCACCGTACGAGCAGTACTTC
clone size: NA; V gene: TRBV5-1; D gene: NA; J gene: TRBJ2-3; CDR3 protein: CASSLEARTDTQYF; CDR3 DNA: TGCGCCAGCAGCCTCGAGGCTCGCACAGATACGCAGTATTTT
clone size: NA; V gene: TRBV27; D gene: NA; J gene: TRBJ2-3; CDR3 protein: CASSPRGESDTQYF; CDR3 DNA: TGTGCCAGCAGCCCCAGGGGGGAATCAGATACGCAGTATTTT
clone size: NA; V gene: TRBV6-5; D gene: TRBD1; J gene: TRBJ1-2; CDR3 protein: CASSWDRLLGYTF; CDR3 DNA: TGTGCCAGCAGTTGGGACAGGCTGCTAGGCTACACCTTC
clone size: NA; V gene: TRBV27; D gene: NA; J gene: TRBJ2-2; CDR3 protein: CASRRSSGTTGELFF; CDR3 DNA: TGTGCCAGCAGGCGGAGTTCGGGGACGACCGGGGAGCTGTTTTTT
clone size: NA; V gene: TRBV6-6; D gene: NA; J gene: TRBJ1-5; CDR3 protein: CASSQPGQPQHF; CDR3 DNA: TGTGCCAGCAGTCAACCTGGTCAGCCCCAGCATTTT
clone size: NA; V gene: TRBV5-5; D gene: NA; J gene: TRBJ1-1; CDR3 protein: CASRLRTGLTEAFF; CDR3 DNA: TGTGCCAGCAGACTTCGGACGGGGCTCACTGAAGCTTTCTTT
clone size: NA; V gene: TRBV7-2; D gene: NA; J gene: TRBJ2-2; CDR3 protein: CASSLAGLNTGELFF; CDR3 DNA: TGTGCCAGCAGCTTAGCGGGACTGAACACCGGGGAGCTGTTTTTT
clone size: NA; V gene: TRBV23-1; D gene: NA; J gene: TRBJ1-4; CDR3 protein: CASSPGGFEKLFF; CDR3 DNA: TGCGCCAGCAGTCCCGGGGGTTTTGAAAAACTGTTTTTT
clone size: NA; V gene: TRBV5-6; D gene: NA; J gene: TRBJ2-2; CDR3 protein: CASSPQPNTGELFF; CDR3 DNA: TGTGCCAGCAGCCCCCAGCCAAACACCGGGGAGCTGTTTTTT
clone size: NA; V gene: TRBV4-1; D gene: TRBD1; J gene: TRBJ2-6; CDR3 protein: CASSQGGQHPSSGANVLTF; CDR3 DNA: TGCGCCAGCAGCCAAGGGGGACAGCACCCATCTTCTGGGGCCAACGTCCTGACTTTC
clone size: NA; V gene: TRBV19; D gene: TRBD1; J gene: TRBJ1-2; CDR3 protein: CASSVDGTGSSHF; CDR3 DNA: TGTGCCAGTAGTGTGGACGGGACAGGGTCCTCACACTTC
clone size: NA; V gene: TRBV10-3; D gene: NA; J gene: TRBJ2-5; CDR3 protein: CAISDQETQYF; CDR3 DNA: TGTGCCATCAGCGACCAAGAGACCCAGTACTTC
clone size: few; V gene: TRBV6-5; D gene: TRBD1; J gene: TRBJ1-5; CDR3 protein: CASSYSFAGGQPQHF; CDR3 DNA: TGTGCCAGCAGTTACTCGTTCGCAGGGGGTCAGCCCCAGCATTTT
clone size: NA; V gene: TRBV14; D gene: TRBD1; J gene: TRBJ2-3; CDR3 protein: CASSSDRGTTDTQYF; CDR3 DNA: TGTGCCAGCTCTTCGGACAGGGGAACCACAGATACGCAGTATTTT
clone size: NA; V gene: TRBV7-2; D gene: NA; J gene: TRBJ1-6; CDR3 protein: CASSLWREGSRGPLHF; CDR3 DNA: TGTGCCAGCAGCTTATGGAGGGAGGGGTCTAGGGGACCCCTCCACTTT
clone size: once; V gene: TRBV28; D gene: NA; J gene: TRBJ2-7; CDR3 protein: CASSLERNPYEQYF; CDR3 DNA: TGTGCCAGCAGTTTAGAGCGGAACCCCTACGAGCAGTACTTC
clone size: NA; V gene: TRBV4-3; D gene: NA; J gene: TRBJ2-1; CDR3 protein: CASSQDRAARNEQFF; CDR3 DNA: TGCGCCAGCAGCCAAGATCGGGCGGCTCGCAATGAGCAGTTCTTC
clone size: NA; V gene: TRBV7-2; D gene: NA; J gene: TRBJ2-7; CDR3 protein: CASSYSSRGGFYEQYF; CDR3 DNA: TGTGCCAGCAGCTATTCCTCCCGCGGGGGCTTCTACGAGCAGTACTTC
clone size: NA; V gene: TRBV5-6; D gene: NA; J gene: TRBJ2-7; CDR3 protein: CASSLDPGPAWSSYEQYF; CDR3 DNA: TGTGCCAGCAGCTTGGACCCCGGCCCCGCTTGGAGCTCCTACGAGCAGTACTTC
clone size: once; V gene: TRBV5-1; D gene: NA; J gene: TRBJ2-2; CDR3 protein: CASSPREDGELFF; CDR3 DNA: TGCGCCAGCAGCCCCAGGGAAGACGGGGAGCTGTTTTTT
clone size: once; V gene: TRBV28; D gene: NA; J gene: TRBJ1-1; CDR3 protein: CASSPPVTEAFF; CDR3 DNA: TGTGCCAGCAGCCCTCCTGTAACTGAAGCTTTCTTT
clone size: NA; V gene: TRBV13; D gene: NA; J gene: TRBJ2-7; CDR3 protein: CASSRSGTPYEQYF; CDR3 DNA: TGTGCCAGCAGCCGTTCCGGAACACCCTACGAGCAGTACTTC
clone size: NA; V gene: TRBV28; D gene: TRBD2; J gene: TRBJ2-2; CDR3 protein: CASILGGEGTGELFF; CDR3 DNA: TGTGCCAGCATTCTAGGCGGGGAGGGCACCGGGGAGCTGTTTTTT
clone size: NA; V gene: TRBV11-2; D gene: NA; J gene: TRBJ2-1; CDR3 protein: CASSLDGRWGDEQFF; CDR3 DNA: TGTGCCAGCAGCTTAGATGGTCGTTGGGGCGATGAGCAGTTCTTC
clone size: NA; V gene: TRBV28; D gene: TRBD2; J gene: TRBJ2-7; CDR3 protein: CASSLIRTSGIPYEQYF; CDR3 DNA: TGTGCCAGCAGTCTTATCCGGACTAGCGGGATTCCCTACGAGCAGTACTTC
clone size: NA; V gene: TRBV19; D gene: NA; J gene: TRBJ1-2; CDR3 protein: CASSIEPYGYTF; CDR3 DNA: TGTGCCAGTAGTATAGAACCCTATGGCTACACCTTC
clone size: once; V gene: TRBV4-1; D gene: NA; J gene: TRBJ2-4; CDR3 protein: CASSPKANLAKNIQYF; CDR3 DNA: TGCGCCAGCAGCCCTAAAGCCAACCTAGCCAAAAACATTCAGTACTTC
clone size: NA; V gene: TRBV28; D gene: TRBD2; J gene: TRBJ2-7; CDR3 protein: CASSLVCPAGTSGTPSYEQYF; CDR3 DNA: TGTGCCAGCAGTTTGGTGTGCCCGGCAGGGACTAGCGGGACCCCTTCCTACGAGCAGTACTTC
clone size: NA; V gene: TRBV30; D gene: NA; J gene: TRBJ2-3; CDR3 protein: CAWSQGSDTQYF; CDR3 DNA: TGTGCCTGGAGCCAGGGTTCGGATACGCAGTATTTT
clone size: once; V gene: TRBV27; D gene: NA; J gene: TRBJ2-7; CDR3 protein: CASSLSPYGAYEQYF; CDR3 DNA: TGTGCCAGCAGTTTATCTCCGTACGGGGCCTACGAGCAGTACTTC
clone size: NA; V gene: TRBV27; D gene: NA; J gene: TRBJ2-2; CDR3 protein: CASSLGRNTGELFF; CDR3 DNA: TGTGCCAGCAGTTTGGGACGTAACACCGGGGAGCTGTTTTTT
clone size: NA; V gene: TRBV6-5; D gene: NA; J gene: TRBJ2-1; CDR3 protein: CASSSLRSSYNEQFF; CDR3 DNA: TGTGCCAGCAGTTCCCTCCGAAGCTCCTACAATGAGCAGTTCTTC
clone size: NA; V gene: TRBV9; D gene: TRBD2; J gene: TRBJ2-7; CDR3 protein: CASGAGAENEQYF; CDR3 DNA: TGTGCCAGCGGAGCGGGAGCAGAAAACGAGCAGTACTTC
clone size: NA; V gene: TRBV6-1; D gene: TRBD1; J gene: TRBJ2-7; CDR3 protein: CASRADRGSYEQYF; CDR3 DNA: TGTGCCAGCAGGGCGGACAGGGGAAGCTACGAGCAGTACTTC
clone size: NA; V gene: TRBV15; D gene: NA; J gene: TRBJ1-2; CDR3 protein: CATSRVKGYGYTF; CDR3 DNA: TGTGCCACCAGCAGAGTTAAGGGCTACGGCTACACCTTC
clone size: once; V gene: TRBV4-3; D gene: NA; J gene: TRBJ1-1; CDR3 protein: CASSQGGNTEAFF; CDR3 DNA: TGCGCCAGCAGCCAAGGGGGGAACACTGAAGCTTTCTTT
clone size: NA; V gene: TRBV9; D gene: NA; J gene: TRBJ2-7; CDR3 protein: CASSPRGGYEQYF; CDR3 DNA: TGTGCCAGCAGCCCCAGGGGGGGCTACGAGCAGTACTTC
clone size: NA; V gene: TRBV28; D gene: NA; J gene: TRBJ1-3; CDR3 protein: CATLGQGRYFSGNTIYF; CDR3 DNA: TGTGCCACCCTAGGCCAGGGGCGATACTTCTCTGGAAACACCATATATTTT
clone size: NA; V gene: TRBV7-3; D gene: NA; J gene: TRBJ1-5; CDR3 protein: CASSLDRNQPQHF; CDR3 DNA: TGTGCCAGCAGCTTGGACAGAAATCAGCCCCAGCATTTT
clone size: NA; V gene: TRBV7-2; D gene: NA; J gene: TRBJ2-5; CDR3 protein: CASSLNLRETQYF; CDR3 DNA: TGTGCCAGCAGCTTAAATCTTCGGGAGACCCAGTACTTC
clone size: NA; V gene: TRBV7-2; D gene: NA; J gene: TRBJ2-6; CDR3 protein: CASSLDRSGANVLTF; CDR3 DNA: TGTGCCAGCAGCTTAGATCGGTCCGGGGCCAACGTCCTGACTTTC
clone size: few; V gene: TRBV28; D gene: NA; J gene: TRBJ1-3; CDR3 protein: CASSLTGVSGNTIYF; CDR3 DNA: TGTGCCAGCAGTTTAACGGGAGTATCGGGAAACACCATATATTTT
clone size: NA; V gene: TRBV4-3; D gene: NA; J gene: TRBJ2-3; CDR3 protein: CASSQRLAVGSTDTQYF; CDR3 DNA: TGCGCCAGCAGCCAACGCCTGGCAGTAGGTAGCACAGATACGCAGTATTTT